The rows below give T cell receptor beta chains drawn from one sample of a study of metastatic and nonmetastatic thyroid tumors. TCRdb used MiXCR to call clones anew from the PCR reads. This table has 15,000 or so clones, about a quarter appearing once. What was sequenced was blood. The source of these receptors is a male donor with papillary thyroid cancer or a benign thyroid nodule (not recorded which). Some clones in this sample may be carry-over from other donors' samples. Each CDR3 is given with its conserved first and last residue. The D gene is left open where the match is weak.

>TRBV27|NA|TRBJ1-6
CASRPTTPGVYNSPLHF
>TRBV6-1|NA|TRBJ1-1
CASSFKMDTEAFF
>TRBV20-1|NA|TRBJ2-3
CSAAGRDTQYF
>TRBV6-1|NA|TRBJ1-6
CASSETGAKNSPLHF
>TRBV29-1|TRBD1|TRBJ2-1
CSVETGGQFF
>TRBV3-1|NA|TRBJ1-4
CASSQDRNRRVSEKLFF
>TRBV14|NA|TRBJ2-7
CASSQVWHQSSYEQYF
>TRBV4-2|NA|TRBJ1-6
CASSRQTDNSPLHF
>TRBV6-1|NA|TRBJ1-5
CASSEPRGEHQPQHF
>TRBV10-3|NA|TRBJ2-3
CAISADTDTQYF
>TRBV7-8|NA|TRBJ2-3
CASSLVYSGRKEDTQYF
>TRBV4-1|NA|TRBJ2-7
CASSPGSRTQQYF
>TRBV6-9|TRBD2|TRBJ2-7
CASSYYGGSSYEQYF
>TRBV20-1|TRBD2|TRBJ2-5
CSGRQGSGEGETQYF
>TRBV12-3/TRBV12-4|NA|TRBJ1-5
CASSPRYQPQHF
>TRBV6-2/TRBV6-3|TRBD1|TRBJ2-7
CASSYRPDRADEQYF